The source of this T cell receptor beta chain is a study of cytomegalovirus exposure and HLA in healthy donors. Unmatched junction bases numbered 9, after V lost 5 bases and J lost 10 bases. CDR3 size: 14 residues. Germline V gene lookup returns CDR1 SEHNR and CDR2 FQNEAQ (reference sequence). The study ran its PCR with 60 Vbeta and 13 Jbeta primers. This table comes from immunoSEQ multiplex PCR, and its TCRdb copy is limited to in-frame clones, with some not included. The sample holds 100,000 to 120,000 clones, more than 9.5% seen once. Sequencing was carried out using PBMCs. This TCR derives from a man aged 35 to 55 in good health and CMV-seropositive. The chain combines TRBV7-9 with TRBJ2-1; 9 bases agree with TRBD1. CDR3 bases: TGTGCCAGCAGCAAGGACAGGGGACTTATAGAGCAGTTCTTC. It translates to CASSKDRGLIEQFF.